This TCR beta chain comes out of a study of cytomegalovirus exposure and HLA in healthy donors. The study, taken as a whole, reports: Reports described diagnosis of cytomegalovirus status by the classifier as highly specific and sensitive.

A few counts support this clone. Its antigen is unknown. This CDR3 region has 16 residues. The V end lost 5 bases, the J end lost 10 bases, and 24 bases lay between the germline ends. Germline CDR1 and CDR2: MNHEY and SMNVEV (reference sequence). Primers included in the PCR were 60 Vbeta and 13 Jbeta primers. Using immunoSEQ multiplex PCR, the repertoire was profiled, and TCRdb retains in-frame clones only, with some absent. The profile covers about 170,000 clones, with roughly two thirds appearing a single time and 5.4% taken by the ten largest. The chain recombines TRBV27 with TRBJ2-1; a possible D gene is TRBD1 (6 bases). The TCR comes from a woman between 18 and 30 years old in good health and CMV-seropositive. The specimen sequenced was PBMCs. CDR3 DNA: TGTGCCAGCAGTCCAATCCTAGCTGTTTCCCAGGGGGAGCAGTTCTTC. As protein: CASSPILAVSQGEQFF.